This TCR beta chain was recovered during a study of cytomegalovirus exposure and HLA in healthy donors. The study ran its PCR with 60 Vbeta and 13 Jbeta primers. In the original processing: Unique TCR beta chains totaled some 81 million in a later count, with some 10 million of them shared. Libraries were prepared by immunoSEQ multiplex PCR; TCRdb keeps only in-frame clonotypes and omits some of them. V and J calls and clone size come straight from that table; D and trimming were deduced from the DNA. The sample shows around 80,000 clones, 10% of them seen only once. The material sequenced was PBMCs. This clonotype originated in a man aged 60 to 69 in good health and CMV-seropositive.

The CDR3 sequence is CASSFSGIRSYEQYV. CDR3 bases: TGTGCCAGCAGTTTTAGCGGGATTCGCTCCTACGAGCAGTACGTC. This chain links TRBV28 with TRBJ2-7; 8 positions agree with TRBD2. Trimming cost V 3 bases and J 0 bases; bases outside gene matches: 4. CDR1 MDHEN and CDR2 SYDVKM come from the germline V gene. There are 15 residues in the CDR3.